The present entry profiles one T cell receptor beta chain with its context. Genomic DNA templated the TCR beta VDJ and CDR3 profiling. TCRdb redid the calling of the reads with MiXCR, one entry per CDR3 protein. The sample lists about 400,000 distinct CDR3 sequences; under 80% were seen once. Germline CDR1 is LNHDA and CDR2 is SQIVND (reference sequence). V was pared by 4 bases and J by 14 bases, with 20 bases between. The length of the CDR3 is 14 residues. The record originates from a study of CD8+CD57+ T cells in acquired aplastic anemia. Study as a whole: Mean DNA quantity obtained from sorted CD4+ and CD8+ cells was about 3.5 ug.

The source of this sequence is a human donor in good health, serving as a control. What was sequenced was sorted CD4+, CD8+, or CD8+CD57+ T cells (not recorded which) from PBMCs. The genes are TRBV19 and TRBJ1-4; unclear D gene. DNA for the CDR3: TGTGCCAGTAGTACCTTTGCAATAGATGAAAGGCTGTTTTTT. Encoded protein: CASSTFAIDERLFF.